This T cell receptor beta chain was recovered during a study of identical twins. CDR3 length: 11 residues. V shed 6 bases and J shed 9 bases, with 9 bases lying between them. Per germline, CDR1 DFQATT and CDR2 SNEGSKA (reference sequence). TCRdb analysed the 5' RACE reads with MiXCR anew, one entry per CDR3 protein. The sample includes about 890,000 distinct CDR3 sequences, about 12% seen only once; the top ten take 1.5% to 2%. This clonotype was seen a handful of times. The sample was also linked to a second study, of yellow fever vaccine responses in identical twins.

The material sequenced was PBMCs. The receptor was derived from a woman younger than 35 in good health. This chain connects TRBV20-1 to TRBJ1-6; D possibly corresponds to TRBD1 (5 bases). CDR3 nucleotide sequence: TGCAGTGCCCCCGGGACTTCACCCCTCCACTTT. It encodes CSAPGTSPLHF.